What follows are 23 T cell receptor beta chains derived from one specimen sequenced in a study of beta chain features in type 1 diabetes. Findings and limits, study-wide: Within each of all four CD4+ subsets, Type 1 diabetes patients had TCRB CDR3s that were moderately but significantly shorter.

These receptors are not linked to any known antigen. The sequenced template was cDNA made from the entire isolated RNA. Clones were read by immunoSEQ multiplex PCR, and TCRdb kept only the in-frame ones, dropping some. The sample shows 600,000 to 750,000 clones, around 11% of them seen only once. The source material was naive CD4+ T cells from blood. Receptors originate from a man aged 25-45 years with type 1 diabetes.

The rearrangement uses TRBV15 and TRBJ2-2, with D perhaps TRBD1 (5 bases). V was pared by 0 bases and J by 3 bases, with 11 bases between. The CDR3 sequence is 16 residues long. The germline gives CDR1 LNHNV, CDR2 YYDKDF (reference sequence). CDR3 sequence: CATSREVRVYTGELFF. CDR3 DNA: TGTGCCACCAGCAGAGAAGTCAGGGTCTACACCGGGGAGCTGTTTTTT.

This clone came up a few times. V is TRBV18 and J is TRBJ2-5; D may be TRBD1 (6 bases). The germline V gene has CDR1 KGHSH and CDR2 LQKENI. This CDR3 spans 16 amino acids. Trimming removed 3 bases at V and 0 bases at J, with 14 bases between. CDR3 region: CASSPQGTPYQETQYF. For the CDR3, the DNA is TGTGCCAGCTCACCTCAGGGGACACCGTACCAAGAGACCCAGTACTTC.

This clone was detected only a few times. The chain employs TRBV27 and TRBJ2-7, with D perhaps assigned TRBD1 or TRBD2 (5 bases each). The CDR3 loop spans 14 amino acids. The germline V gene encodes CDR1 MNHEY and CDR2 SMNVEV (reference sequence). CDR3: CAIAQWGTRYEQYF. CDR3 sequence (DNA): TGTGCTATCGCCCAGTGGGGGACCCGCTACGAGCAGTACTTC.

V usage is TRBV7-6 and J usage is TRBJ2-5; 9 bases map to TRBD1. CDR3 length equals 15 residues. The V and J ends lost 6 bases and 7 bases, in that order; junction bases with no gene match: 12. Germline V gene lookup returns CDR1 SGHVS and CDR2 FNYEAQ. The CDR3 DNA reads as TGTGCCAGCAGGCTGGGACAGGGTAGCTCTGTGACCCAGTACTTC. It specifies CASRLGQGSSVTQYF.

The chain combines TRBV28 with TRBJ2-3; weak D call: TRBD2 (7 bases). The V gene's germline CDR1 is MDHEN and CDR2 SYDVKM. The V end was cut by 3 bases, the J end by 4 bases, with 14 bases between. The length of the CDR3 is 15 residues. CDR3 nucleotide sequence: TGTGCCAGCAGTTTTCGGGGGGCAGGGCCAGATACGCAGTATTTT. Translated: CASSFRGAGPDTQYF.

The gene calls are TRBV28 and TRBJ2-7; 7 nucleotides match TRBD1. Per the germline V gene, CDR1 is MDHEN and CDR2 is SYDVKM. There are 15 residues in the CDR3. The V and J ends lost 6 bases and 0 bases, in that order; junction bases with no gene match: 8. The CDR3 DNA sequence: TGTGCCAGCAGACCCGACAGGGAGAGCTCCTACGAGCAGTACTTC. Residues: CASRPDRESSYEQYF.

Written as DNA, the CDR3 is TGTGCCAGCAGGGGGTCGGGCTATGGCTACACCTTC. Amino acids: CASRGSGYGYTF. V gene TRBV2 combines with J gene TRBJ1-2; D gene unclear. The germline V and J ends were trimmed by 6 bases and 4 bases, with 9 bases remaining between them. CDR3 size: 12 residues. Germline assignment: CDR1 SNHLY and CDR2 FYNNEI.

This chain links TRBV2 with TRBJ2-3; D possibly corresponds to TRBD2 (6 bases). CDR1 and CDR2 (germline): SNHLY, FYNNEI. This CDR3 is built from 16 residues. Trimming cost V 6 bases and J 0 bases, with 16 bases left between them. This CDR3 is CASRSDTLASTDTQYF. DNA of the CDR3: TGTGCCAGCAGGTCGGACACCCTAGCGAGCACAGATACGCAGTATTTT.

In DNA form, the CDR3 reads TGTGCCAGCTCGCGCGGGGGGCTCAAAGAGACCCAGTACTTC. This codes for CASSRGGLKETQYF. V gene TRBV7-3 combines with J gene TRBJ2-5; TRBD2 matches 8 bases. The J segment lost 3 bases and the V segment lost 8 bases, leaving 8 bases of the junction unmatched. This CDR3 comprises 14 residues. The germline gives CDR1 SGHTA, CDR2 FQGTGA.

CDR3 amino acids: CASSQDGGLEWETQYF. The CDR3 nucleotides read TGCGCCAGCAGCCAAGATGGCGGACTAGAATGGGAGACCCAGTACTTC. The chain is built from TRBV4-3 and TRBJ2-5, with 7 bases identical to TRBD2. The CDR3 extends over 16 amino acids. Germline V gene lookup returns CDR1 LGHNA and CDR2 YSLEER. V lost 0 bases and J lost 5; bases outside the gene matches: 9.

This clone was seen a few times. V and J are TRBV28 and TRBJ1-5; tentative D call: TRBD1 (5 bases). The ends were cut back, 4 bases at V and 0 bases at J, with 16 bases in the middle. CDR1 is MDHEN and CDR2 is SYDVKM in the germline V gene. The CDR3 spans 17 residues. The CDR3 sequence is CASSSPGGRSSNQPQHF. In DNA, the CDR3 is TGTGCCAGCAGTTCCCCGGGGGGTCGGAGTAGCAATCAGCCCCAGCATTTT.

The rearrangement joins TRBV4-3 to TRBJ1-2; TRBD1 is a possible D gene (6 bases). The CDR3 runs to 16 residues. With 3 bases removed from V and 5 bases from J, the gap between germline ends came to 19 bases. In germline, CDR1 is LGHNA, CDR2 YSLEER. The CDR3 is CASSQEPEGVWYGYTF. CDR3 DNA: TGCGCCAGCAGCCAGGAGCCCGAGGGGGTCTGGTATGGCTACACCTTC.

This clone has just a few counts. The chain joins TRBV9 to TRBJ2-1; D remains unclear. Trimming left V 3 bases short and J 7 bases short, with 14 bases between. This CDR3 is built from 14 residues. Germline V gene lookup returns CDR1 SGDLS and CDR2 YYNGEE. The CDR3 DNA sequence: TGTGCCAGCAGCGGGGTAGGGCTTCGGAATGAGCAGTTCTTC. Its protein is CASSGVGLRNEQFF.

Only a few counts were recorded for this clone. This chain uses TRBV7-2 with TRBJ2-3; the match to TRBD2 covers 10 bases. The germline V gene has CDR1 SGHTA and CDR2 FQGNSA. The CDR3 loop spans 15 amino acids. V dropped 5 bases and J dropped 0; count of bases not matched to a gene: 2. The CDR3 nucleotides read TGTGCCAGCAGCCAACTAGCGGGGAGCACAGATACGCAGTATTTT. Protein product: CASSQLAGSTDTQYF.

This clone turned up a few times. The gene calls are TRBV2 and TRBJ1-1; no reliable D call. This CDR3 comprises 12 residues. Germline CDR1 SNHLY, CDR2 FYNNEI. Trimming took off 5 bases at V and 1 base at J, with 5 bases between the two ends. The DNA for the CDR3 is TGTGCCAGCAGTTTGGGGAACACTGAAGCTTTCTTT. Protein product: CASSLGNTEAFF.

This clone has only a few counts. The chain carries TRBV7-9 and TRBJ1-2; D remains ambiguous. The ends were cut back, 5 bases at V and 1 base at J, with 11 bases in the middle. Germline V CDR1 and CDR2: SEHNR, FQNEAQ (reference sequence). This CDR3 has 14 residues. The CDR3: CASSVDGNNYGYTF. CDR3 nucleotides: TGTGCCAGCAGCGTGGACGGTAATAACTATGGCTACACCTTC.

The chain carries TRBV5-1 and TRBJ2-3, with 7 bases fitting TRBD2. The V and J ends lost 2 bases and 2 bases, in that order; junction bases with no gene match: 11. The germline V gene encodes CDR1 SGHRS and CDR2 YFSETQ. The CDR3 contains 17 residues. The chain's CDR3 is CASSFSLAGEFTDTQYF. In DNA, the CDR3 is TGCGCCAGCAGCTTCAGTCTCGCGGGGGAGTTCACAGATACGCAGTATTTT.

This clone was found a few times. The V gene is TRBV4-2, the J gene TRBJ1-6, with D perhaps matching TRBD1 (5 bases). V was cut by 3 bases and J by 5 bases, with 11 bases left in between. This CDR3 is 15 amino acids long. CDR1 is LGHNA, CDR2 YNFKEQ, per germline. CDR3 residues: CASSQAGLDNSPLHF. The DNA of the CDR3 is TGTGCCAGCAGCCAGGCGGGGCTCGATAATTCACCCCTCCACTTT.

J is TRBJ2-1 and V is TRBV4-3; D call uncertain. CDR3 length equals 13 residues. The germline V gene encodes CDR1 LGHNA and CDR2 YSLEER. The germline V and J ends were trimmed by 4 bases and 9 bases, with 13 bases remaining between them. The CDR3 loop reads CASSLLYGSEQFF. Here the CDR3 DNA reads TGCGCCAGCAGCCTACTTTATGGATCTGAGCAGTTCTTC.

The chain combines TRBV30 with TRBJ2-3; D remains ambiguous. CDR3 length: 13 residues. V lost 3 bases, J lost 6 bases, and 13 bases lay in between. Germline V gene data show CDR1 as GTSNPN and CDR2 as SVGIG (reference sequence). The DNA for the CDR3 is TGTGCCTGGAGGAAGAGTGGGCCCGATACGCAGTATTTT. It codes for CAWRKSGPDTQYF.

The CDR3 reads CASRGSADTQYF. In nucleotides, the CDR3 is TGTGCCAGCAGGGGCTCGGCAGATACGCAGTATTTT. This sequence joins TRBV6-5 and TRBJ2-3; D is unresolved. Trimming cost V 6 bases and J 4 bases, with 8 bases left between them. This CDR3 contains 12 residues. Germline CDR1 is MNHEY and CDR2 is SVGAGI.

This clone was found many times. Other DNA sequences of this sample code for an identical CDR3. The rearrangement joins TRBV7-2 to TRBJ1-6; D remains ambiguous. V was shortened by 1 base and J by 10 bases, with 8 bases between the two germline ends. CDR3 length equals 13 residues. Looked up from germline, CDR1 is SGHTA and CDR2 is FQGNSA. Here the CDR3 DNA reads TGTGCCAGCAGCTTAGAGGGCAGCTCACCCCTCCACTTT. Translated, it gives CASSLEGSSPLHF. Full variable domain (rest looked up from reference TRBV7-2 and TRBJ1-6): GAGVSQSPSNKVTEKGKDVELRCDPISGHTALYWYRQSLGQGLEFLIYFQGNSAPDKSGLPSDRFSAERTGGSVSTLTIQRTQQEDSAVYLCASSLEGSSPLHFGNGTRLTVT.

The chain uses TRBV7-2 and TRBJ2-3; D is unresolved. Germline V gene lookup returns CDR1 SGHTA and CDR2 FQGNSA. There are 12 residues in the CDR3. Trimming removed 4 bases at V and 6 bases at J, with 8 bases between. CDR3 in DNA: TGTGCCAGCAGCTCGCCTTCGGATACGCAGTATTTT. Translating it yields CASSSPSDTQYF.